The sample holds a few counts of the clone carrying this T cell receptor (beta chain). Its specificity is unknown. This specimen belongs to a study of T cell repertoires in cytomegalovirus infection. TCRdb recomputed calls from the reads with MiXCR, one row per CDR3 protein. Of hundreds of thousands of distinct CDR3 sequences in the sample, roughly 42% were seen once. With 2 bases removed from V and 6 bases from J, the gap between germline ends came to 14 bases. Germline V gene sequence: CDR1 SGHVS, CDR2 FNYEAQ. The CDR3 has 15 amino acids. The chain joins TRBV7-6 to TRBJ2-1; a possible D gene is TRBD2 (6 bases). This sequence was found in a human donor in good health (CMV status not recorded). Some clones in this sample may be carry-over from other donors' samples. Sequencing used cultured PBMCs, obtained from culture after CMV antigen stimulation. CDR3 amino acids: CASSLWRGGANEQFF. CDR3 sequence (DNA): TGTGCCAGCAGCTTATGGCGGGGTGGGGCCAATGAGCAGTTCTTC.